This T cell receptor (beta chain) emerged from a study of identical twins. Study results and limitations: Excess sharing by twins proved weaker in beta out-of-frame sequences.

CDR1 is SNHLY, CDR2 FYNNEI, per germline. The ends were cut back, 2 bases at V and 0 bases at J, with 11 bases in the middle. The CDR3 contains 16 residues. This clonotype was counted between two and nine times. As yet, its antigen is unknown. TCRdb fed the 5' RACE reads into MiXCR, producing one record per CDR3 protein. The table has just under 650,000 distinct CDR3 sequences, less than 9% seen once. The data also belong to a second study, concerning yellow fever vaccine responses in identical twins.

Sample: PBMCs. The TCR was taken from a young woman in good health. The gene calls are TRBV2 and TRBJ2-1; D unclear. As DNA, the CDR3 is TGTGCCAGCAGTGAACCGCTCGACCTCTCCTACAATGAGCAGTTCTTC. It codes for CASSEPLDLSYNEQFF.